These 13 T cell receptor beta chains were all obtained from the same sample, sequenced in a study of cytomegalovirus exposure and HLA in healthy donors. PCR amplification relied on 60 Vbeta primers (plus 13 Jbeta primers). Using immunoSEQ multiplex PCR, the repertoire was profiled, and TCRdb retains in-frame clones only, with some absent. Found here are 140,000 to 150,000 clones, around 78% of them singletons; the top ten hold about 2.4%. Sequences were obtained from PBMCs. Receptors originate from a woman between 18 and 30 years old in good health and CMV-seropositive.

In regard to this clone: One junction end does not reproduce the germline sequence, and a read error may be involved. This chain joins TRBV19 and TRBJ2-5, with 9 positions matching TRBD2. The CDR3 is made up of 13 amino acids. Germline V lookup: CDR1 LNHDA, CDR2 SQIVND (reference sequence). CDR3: CASSLERGAFQDF. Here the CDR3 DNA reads TGTGCCAGTAGTTTGGAGCGGGGGGCTTTCCAGGACTTC.

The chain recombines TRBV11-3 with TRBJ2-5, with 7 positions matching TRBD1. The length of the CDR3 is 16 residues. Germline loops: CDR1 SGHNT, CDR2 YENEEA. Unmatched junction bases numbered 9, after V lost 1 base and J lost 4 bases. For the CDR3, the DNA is TGTGCCAGCAGCTTAGGGCAGGGGGAGAGCTCAGAGACCCAGTACTTC. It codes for CASSLGQGESSETQYF.

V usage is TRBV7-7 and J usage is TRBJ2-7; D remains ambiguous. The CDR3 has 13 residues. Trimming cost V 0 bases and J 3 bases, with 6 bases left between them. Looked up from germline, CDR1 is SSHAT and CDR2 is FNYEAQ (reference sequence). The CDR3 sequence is CASSLAPHYEQYF. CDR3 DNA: TGTGCCAGCAGCTTAGCCCCCCACTACGAGCAGTACTTC. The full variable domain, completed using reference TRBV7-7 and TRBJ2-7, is GAGVSQSPRYKVTKRGQDVTLRCDPISSHATLYWYQQALGQGPEFLTYFNYEAQPDKSGLPSDRFSAERPEGSISTLTIQRTEQRDSAMYRCASSLAPHYEQYFGPGTRLTVT.

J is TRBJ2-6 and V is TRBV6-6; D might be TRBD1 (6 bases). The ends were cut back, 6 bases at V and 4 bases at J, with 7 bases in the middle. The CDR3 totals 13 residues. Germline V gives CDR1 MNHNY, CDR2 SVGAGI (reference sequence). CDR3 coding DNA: TGTGCCAGCAGAGGGACAGGGGCCAACGTCCTGACTTTC. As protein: CASRGTGANVLTF.

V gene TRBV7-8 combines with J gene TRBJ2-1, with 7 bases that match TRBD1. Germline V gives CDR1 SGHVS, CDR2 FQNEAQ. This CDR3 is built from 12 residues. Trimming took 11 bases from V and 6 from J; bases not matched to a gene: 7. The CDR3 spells CAVQGDLNEQFF. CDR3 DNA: TGTGCCGTTCAGGGGGACCTCAATGAGCAGTTCTTC.

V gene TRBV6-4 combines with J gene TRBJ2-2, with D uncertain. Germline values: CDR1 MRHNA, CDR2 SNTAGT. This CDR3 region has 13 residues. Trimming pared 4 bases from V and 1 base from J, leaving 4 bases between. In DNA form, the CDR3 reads TGTGCCAGCAGTGGACAGAACACCGGGGAGCTGTTTTTT. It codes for CASSGQNTGELFF.

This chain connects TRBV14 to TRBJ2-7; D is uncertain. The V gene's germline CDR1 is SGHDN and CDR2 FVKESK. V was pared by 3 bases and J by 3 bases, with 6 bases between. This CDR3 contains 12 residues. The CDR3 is CASSHSGYEQYF. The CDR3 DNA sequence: TGTGCCAGCAGCCATTCGGGCTACGAGCAGTACTTC.

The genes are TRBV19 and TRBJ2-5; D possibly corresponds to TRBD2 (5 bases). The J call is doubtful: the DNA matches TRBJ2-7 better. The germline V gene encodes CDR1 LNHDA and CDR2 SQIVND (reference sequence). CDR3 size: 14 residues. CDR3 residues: CATQRSGKSYEQYF. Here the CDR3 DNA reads TGTGCCACCCAGCGGTCAGGAAAATCCTACGAGCAGTACTTC.

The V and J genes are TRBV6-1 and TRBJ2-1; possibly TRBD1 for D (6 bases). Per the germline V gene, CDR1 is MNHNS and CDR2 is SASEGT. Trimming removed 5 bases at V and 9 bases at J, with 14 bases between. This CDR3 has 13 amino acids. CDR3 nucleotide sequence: TGTGCCAGCAGTCCCGACAGGAAGGGTGAGCAGTTCTTC. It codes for CASSPDRKGEQFF.

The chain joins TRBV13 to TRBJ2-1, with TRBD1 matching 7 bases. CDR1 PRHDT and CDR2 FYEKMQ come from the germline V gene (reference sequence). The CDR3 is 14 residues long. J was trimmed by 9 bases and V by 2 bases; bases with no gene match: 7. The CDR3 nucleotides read TGTGCCAGCAGCTTATGGGACAGTGTATCTGAGCAGTTCTTC. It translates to CASSLWDSVSEQFF.

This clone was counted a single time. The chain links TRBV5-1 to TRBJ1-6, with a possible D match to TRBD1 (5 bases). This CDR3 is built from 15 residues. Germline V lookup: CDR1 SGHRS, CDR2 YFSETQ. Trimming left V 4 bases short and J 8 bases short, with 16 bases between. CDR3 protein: CASSPQADIDSPLHF. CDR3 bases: TGCGCCAGCAGCCCCCAGGCGGACATCGATTCACCCCTCCACTTT.

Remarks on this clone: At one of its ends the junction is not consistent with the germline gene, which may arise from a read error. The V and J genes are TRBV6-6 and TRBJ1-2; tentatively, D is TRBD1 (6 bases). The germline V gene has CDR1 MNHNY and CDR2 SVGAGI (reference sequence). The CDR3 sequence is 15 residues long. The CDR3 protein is CASSYRTQGPYGCTF. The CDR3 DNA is TGTGCCAGCAGTTACAGAACGCAGGGGCCCTATGGCTGCACCTTC.

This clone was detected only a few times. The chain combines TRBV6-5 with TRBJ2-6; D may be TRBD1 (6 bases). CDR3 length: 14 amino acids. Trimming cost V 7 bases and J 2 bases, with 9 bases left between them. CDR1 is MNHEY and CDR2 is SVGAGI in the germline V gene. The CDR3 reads CASTKGAGANVLTF. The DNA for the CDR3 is TGTGCCAGCACCAAGGGGGCTGGGGCCAACGTCCTGACTTTC.